This is a list of T cell receptor beta chains from one sample in a study of cytotoxic CD8 clonotypes in ibrutinib-treated CLL. Some clones are missing from TCRdb's copy, which holds only in-frame ones; the method was immunoSEQ multiplex PCR. The sample has roughly 54,000 clones; roughly three fifths are singletons. The sample was PBMCs, taken after 24 months of ibrutinib treatment. The source of these receptors is a human donor with chronic lymphocytic leukemia. Both conserved end residues are part of each CDR3. D genes are given only for firm matches. Clone sizes are given selectively: once, few, many, or a class where the clone is expanded.

cdr3_nt	cdr3_aa	clone_size	v_call	j_call	d_call
TGCGCCAGCAGTAGCTCCACCGAGCAGTACTTC	CASSSSTEQYF	few	TRBV5-1	TRBJ2-7	.
TGTGCCAGCAGTGGAGGACAGGGGAGTCAGCCCCAGCATTTT	CASSGGQGSQPQHF	.	TRBV6-1	TRBJ1-5	TRBD1
TGCAGCGTTGAGCACTACTCTGGGGCCAACGTCCTGACTTTC	CSVEHYSGANVLTF	.	TRBV29-1	TRBJ2-6	.
TGCAGCGCTTCGCACGGGACAGATACGCAGTATTTT	CSASHGTDTQYF	.	TRBV29-1	TRBJ2-3	.
TGTGCCAGTAGTATAGATGGCCTCGGGAGCAAGCCCCAGCATTTT	CASSIDGLGSKPQHF	few	TRBV19	TRBJ1-5	.
TGTGCCAGCAGACCAGGGTTTAACTATGGCTACACCTTC	CASRPGFNYGYTF	many	TRBV28	TRBJ1-2	.
TGTGCCAGCAGTGAAAGGTGGGGGGGCACAATCCCTGAAGCTTTCTTT	CASSERWGGTIPEAFF	.	TRBV6-1	TRBJ1-1	.
TGTGCCAGCAGTTCGGCTAGCGGCACGGGTACGCAGTATTTT	CASSSASGTGTQYF	few	TRBV6-5	TRBJ2-3	TRBD2
TGCGCCAGCAGCTTGGCAGCGTCAACCTACGAGCAGTACTTC	CASSLAASTYEQYF	.	TRBV5-1	TRBJ2-7	.
TGTGCCAGCAGTGAGACTAGCGGGGGGGCCGGGGAGCTGTTTTTT	CASSETSGGAGELFF	.	TRBV6-1	TRBJ2-2	TRBD2
TGTGCCAGCAGCCGACTAGCGGTCACAGATACGCAGTATTTT	CASSRLAVTDTQYF	few	TRBV5-4	TRBJ2-3	TRBD2
TGCAGCGTTGAAGATGGCGGGTTCGGCTATGGCTACACCTTC	CSVEDGGFGYGYTF	.	TRBV29-1	TRBJ1-2	.
TGTGCCAGCAGCGGGAGGGCTAGCGGTAACATTCAGTACTTC	CASSGRASGNIQYF	once	TRBV5-6	TRBJ2-4	TRBD2
TGTGCCAGCAGTGAGAGTCGGGGGACAGGGAGGGACGAGCAGTACTTC	CASSESRGTGRDEQYF	few	TRBV2	TRBJ2-7	TRBD1
TGCGCCAGCAGCACGACTAGCTTGGAGACCCAGTACTTC	CASSTTSLETQYF	.	TRBV5-1	TRBJ2-5	TRBD2
TGTGCCAGCAAGGCGGACAGGAACACTGAAGCTTTCTTT	CASKADRNTEAFF	.	TRBV2	TRBJ1-1	.
TGTGCCAGCAGTGAATCCAGGGACGGAAACACCATATATTTT	CASSESRDGNTIYF	.	TRBV25-1	TRBJ1-3	.
TGTGCCAGCAGTGAAACGGGGTTCAATTCACCCCTCCACTTT	CASSETGFNSPLHF	many	TRBV25-1	TRBJ1-6	.
TGTGCCAGCAGCGTTTTCGGGCAGCACCGCCAAGAGACCCAGTACTTC	CASSVFGQHRQETQYF	.	TRBV9	TRBJ2-5	.
TGTGCCAGCAGCTCGCTAGCGGGGGGGCGACAAGAGACCCAGTACTTC	CASSSLAGGRQETQYF	.	TRBV5-4	TRBJ2-5	TRBD2
TGTGCCAGCACCTTAGGACAGGGGTCCCACGAGCAGTACTTC	CASTLGQGSHEQYF	.	TRBV9	TRBJ2-7	TRBD1
TGTGCCAGCAGTGATCTTCCGGGGGGGCTTTGGGATGAGCAGTTCTTC	CASSDLPGGLWDEQFF	.	TRBV6-1	TRBJ2-1	TRBD2
TGTGCCAGCAGCCCCCGTATGACAGCTAACTATGGCTACACCTTC	CASSPRMTANYGYTF	once	TRBV9	TRBJ1-2	.
TGCACCAGCAGCCAAGATCGGATCCGACGGGACAGGGCTGAATACGAGCAGTACTTC	CTSSQDRIRRDRAEYEQYF	.	TRBV1	TRBJ2-7	.
TGTGCCAGCAGCAAACCGGGACATAGGACCTACGAGCAGTACTTC	CASSKPGHRTYEQYF	.	TRBV21-1	TRBJ2-7	.
TGTGCCAGCAGCGCCTCCAGCGGGGGCACAGATACGCAGTATTTT	CASSASSGGTDTQYF	.	TRBV11-2	TRBJ2-3	TRBD2
TGCGCCAGCAGCTCAAACACAGGGGGCGAGCAGTACTTC	CASSSNTGGEQYF	few	TRBV5-1	TRBJ2-7	TRBD1
TGTGCCAGCAGACGGGACGGAGTAGCTAACTATGGCTACACCTTC	CASRRDGVANYGYTF	.	TRBV25-1	TRBJ1-2	.